This T cell receptor beta chain was sequenced for a study of identical twins. V lost 4 bases to trimming and J lost 2 bases, with 6 bases between them. The CDR3 sequence is 12 residues long. Germline CDR1 and CDR2: SGDLS and YYNGEE. TCRdb reanalysed the 5' RACE reads using MiXCR and keeps one entry per CDR3 protein. The sample lists 550,000 to 700,000 distinct CDR3 sequences; 21% were seen once. At least ten counts were recorded for this clonotype. This same sample was also part of a study on T cells expressing NK-cell markers.

The chain combines TRBV9 with TRBJ2-5; D gene unclear. This clonotype was obtained from a woman between 18 and 29 years old in good health. The sample was PBMCs. CDR3 loop: CASSIGQETQYF. The CDR3 nucleotides read TGTGCCAGCAGCATAGGTCAAGAGACCCAGTACTTC. The variable domain in full, with the rest retrieved from reference TRBV9 and TRBJ2-5, is DSGVTQTPKHLITATGQRVTLRCSPRSGDLSVYWYQQSLDQGLQFLIQYYNGEERAKGNILERFSAQQFPDLHSELNLSSLELGDSALYFCASSIGQETQYFGPGTRLLVL.